Sequencing of this T cell receptor beta chain was carried out in a study of post-analysis software for immune sequencing data. Unique molecular identifiers were built into the TCR beta cDNA libraries. The authors obtained about 520,000 cDNA molecules from approximately 1 to 10 million T cells. Using its own MiXCR run on the PCR reads, TCRdb lists one record per CDR3 protein. The sample yields roughly 800,000 distinct CDR3 sequences, 46% seen once. Study-level findings and limits: Relative to controls, patients had roughly five TRBV segments at higher frequency, with TRBV5-6, TRBV5-1 and TRBV20-1 among these.

Concerning this clonotype itself: Its cognate antigen is unknown.

Trimming removed 2 bases from V and 9 bases from J, with 10 bases in between. This CDR3 contains 12 residues. Sequenced: blood. The source is a girl under 18 with multiple sclerosis. The genes are TRBV12-3 or TRBV12-4 and TRBJ1-2; possibly TRBD1 for D (5 bases). Here the CDR3 reads CASSLYGASYTF. CDR3 sequence (DNA): TGTGCCAGCAGTTTATATGGGGCGAGCTACACCTTC.